This paragraph reports one T cell receptor beta chain. Repertoires were generated with immunoSEQ multiplex PCR, while TCRdb's copy carries only in-frame clones and drops some. Of some 30,000 clones listed, nearly 95% are singletons. The CDR3 consists of 14 residues. Germline assignment: CDR1 MNHNS and CDR2 SASEGT. V dropped 6 bases and J dropped 2 bases, with 13 bases sitting between them. This entry belongs to a study of OX40 agonist ivuxolimab in advanced cancers. The sequencing used CD4+ or CD8+ T cells sorted from blood, collected in a trial of the OX40 agonist ivuxolimab. The origin of this receptor is an adult with an advanced solid tumor such as melanoma, head and neck, liver or kidney cancer. This chain joins TRBV6-1 and TRBJ1-1; D ambiguous. The CDR3 loop is CASRAYTGNTEAFF. The CDR3 DNA sequence: TGTGCCAGCAGAGCCTACACGGGAAACACTGAAGCTTTCTTT.